These T cell receptor beta chains were read from a single sample in a study of cytomegalovirus exposure and HLA in healthy donors. Clones were read by immunoSEQ multiplex PCR, and TCRdb kept only the in-frame ones, dropping some. The sample yields roughly 120,000 clones, about 80% seen once. Sample: PBMCs. The receptors derive from a man between 40 and 49 years old in good health and CMV-seronegative. Each CDR3 is given with its conserved first and last residue. The D gene is left open where the match is weak. Clone size is given for some rows only: seen once, a few or many times, or a class if the clone is expanded.

v_gene: TRBV5-6
abundance: -
j_gene: TRBJ2-1
d_gene: TRBD1
CDR3aa: CASSLIGQEYNEQFF
CDR3nt: TGTGCCAGCAGCTTAATTGGACAGGAGTACAATGAGCAGTTCTTC

v_gene: TRBV18
abundance: -
j_gene: TRBJ1-6
d_gene: -
CDR3aa: CASSPEADRRNSPLHF
CDR3nt: TGTGCCAGCTCACCAGAGGCAGACAGAAGGAATTCACCCCTCCACTTT

v_gene: TRBV7-9
abundance: few
j_gene: TRBJ2-1
d_gene: TRBD1
CDR3aa: CASSPGTGYNEQFF
CDR3nt: TGTGCCAGCAGCCCAGGGACAGGCTACAATGAGCAGTTCTTC

v_gene: TRBV4-2
abundance: -
j_gene: TRBJ2-2
d_gene: TRBD2
CDR3aa: CASRGGTGELFF
CDR3nt: TGTGCCAGCCGGGGGGGCACCGGGGAGCTGTTTTTT

v_gene: TRBV2
abundance: -
j_gene: TRBJ2-5
d_gene: -
CDR3aa: CASSAGLVPPKEETQYF
CDR3nt: TGTGCCAGCAGTGCTGGACTGGTCCCGCCGAAAGAAGAGACCCAGTACTTC

v_gene: TRBV19
abundance: -
j_gene: TRBJ1-6
d_gene: -
CDR3aa: CASSGTGQNSPLHF
CDR3nt: TGTGCCAGTAGTGGAACAGGGCAAAATTCACCCCTCCACTTT

v_gene: TRBV9
abundance: few
j_gene: TRBJ1-1
d_gene: TRBD1
CDR3aa: CASSVRDRTYTEAFF
CDR3nt: TGTGCCAGCAGCGTAAGGGACAGGACCTACACTGAAGCTTTCTTT

v_gene: TRBV7-2
abundance: once
j_gene: TRBJ1-6
d_gene: TRBD1
CDR3aa: CASRNPGQGQTSPLHF
CDR3nt: TGTGCCAGCAGAAACCCCGGACAGGGCCAAACTTCACCCCTCCACTTT

v_gene: TRBV7-2
abundance: -
j_gene: TRBJ2-2
d_gene: -
CDR3aa: CASSLVRGDTGELFF
CDR3nt: TGTGCCAGCAGCTTAGTCAGGGGGGACACCGGGGAGCTGTTTTTT

v_gene: TRBV6-6
abundance: -
j_gene: TRBJ2-7
d_gene: -
CDR3aa: CASSYSSGEMSYEQYF
CDR3nt: TGTGCCAGCAGTTACTCGAGTGGGGAGATGTCCTACGAGCAGTACTTC

v_gene: TRBV7-2
abundance: -
j_gene: TRBJ1-6
d_gene: -
CDR3aa: CASSLLRGINSPLHF
CDR3nt: TGTGCCAGCAGCCTCCTTCGCGGAATTAATTCACCCCTCCACTTT

v_gene: TRBV9
abundance: -
j_gene: TRBJ1-4
d_gene: -
CDR3aa: CASSVAGGNNEKLFF
CDR3nt: TGTGCCAGCAGCGTAGCTGGGGGGAATAATGAAAAACTGTTTTTT

v_gene: TRBV20-1
abundance: once
j_gene: TRBJ2-1
d_gene: -
CDR3aa: CSAREPTGQFF
CDR3nt: TGCAGTGCTAGAGAGCCAACTGGGCAGTTCTTC

v_gene: TRBV7-2
abundance: -
j_gene: TRBJ2-7
d_gene: -
CDR3aa: CASSLAARVSYEQYF
CDR3nt: TGTGCCAGCAGCTTAGCAGCGCGGGTCTCCTACGAGCAGTACTTC

v_gene: TRBV4-2
abundance: -
j_gene: TRBJ1-1
d_gene: TRBD1
CDR3aa: CASSQEGTGKNTEAFF
CDR3nt: TGTGCCAGCAGCCAAGAAGGGACAGGGAAGAACACTGAAGCTTTCTTT

v_gene: TRBV30
abundance: once
j_gene: TRBJ2-7
d_gene: -
CDR3aa: CAWSVRSSYEQYF
CDR3nt: TGTGCCTGGAGTGTAAGGAGCTCCTACGAGCAGTACTTC

v_gene: TRBV18
abundance: -
j_gene: TRBJ1-4
d_gene: -
CDR3aa: CASSPGRGEKLFF
CDR3nt: TGTGCCAGCTCACCAGGGAGGGGCGAAAAACTGTTTTTT

v_gene: TRBV5-1
abundance: -
j_gene: TRBJ1-1
d_gene: -
CDR3aa: CASSAYPGDATEAFF
CDR3nt: TGCGCCAGCAGCGCCTACCCCGGGGATGCGACTGAAGCTTTCTTT

v_gene: TRBV5-1
abundance: -
j_gene: TRBJ1-1
d_gene: -
CDR3aa: CASSSGYTEAFF
CDR3nt: TGCGCCAGCAGCTCCGGGTACACTGAAGCTTTCTTT

v_gene: TRBV14
abundance: -
j_gene: TRBJ2-7
d_gene: -
CDR3aa: CASSQRMAGDEQYF
CDR3nt: TGTGCCAGCAGCCAACGGATGGCAGGGGACGAGCAGTACTTC

v_gene: TRBV2
abundance: -
j_gene: TRBJ1-5
d_gene: -
CDR3aa: CASRIRDTSNQPQHF
CDR3nt: TGTGCCAGCAGAATCCGGGACACCAGCAATCAGCCCCAGCATTTT

v_gene: TRBV5-4
abundance: once
j_gene: TRBJ2-3
d_gene: TRBD2
CDR3aa: CASSFRGEGTQYF
CDR3nt: TGTGCCAGCAGCTTCCGGGGGGAAGGTACGCAGTATTTT

v_gene: TRBV5-1
abundance: -
j_gene: TRBJ2-1
d_gene: TRBD1
CDR3aa: CASSLDPDRRNEQFF
CDR3nt: TGCGCCAGCAGCTTGGATCCGGACAGGAGGAATGAGCAGTTCTTC

v_gene: TRBV5-1
abundance: -
j_gene: TRBJ2-5
d_gene: TRBD2
CDR3aa: CASRLLLSGGNLQETQYF
CDR3nt: TGCGCCAGCCGTTTATTGCTCAGCGGGGGAAACCTTCAAGAGACCCAGTACTTC

v_gene: TRBV27
abundance: -
j_gene: TRBJ2-1
d_gene: -
CDR3aa: CASSLLGRDEQFF
CDR3nt: TGTGCCAGCAGTTTATTAGGGCGGGATGAGCAGTTCTTC

v_gene: TRBV5-1
abundance: -
j_gene: TRBJ1-2
d_gene: -
CDR3aa: CASSSTGGGAGGYTF
CDR3nt: TGCGCCAGCAGCTCTACTGGGGGGGGCGCCGGGGGCTACACCTTC

v_gene: TRBV4-1
abundance: -
j_gene: TRBJ2-1
d_gene: TRBD2
CDR3aa: CASSQHGLAGVNEQFF
CDR3nt: TGCGCCAGCAGCCAACATGGACTAGCGGGGGTAAATGAGCAGTTCTTC

v_gene: TRBV7-2
abundance: -
j_gene: TRBJ2-1
d_gene: TRBD2
CDR3aa: CASSISERGARHEQFF
CDR3nt: TGTGCCAGCAGCATAAGCGAGCGGGGTGCTCGCCATGAGCAGTTCTTC

v_gene: TRBV5-1
abundance: -
j_gene: TRBJ1-1
d_gene: -
CDR3aa: CASSPKTERSTEAFF
CDR3nt: TGCGCCAGCAGCCCGAAGACAGAGAGAAGCACTGAAGCTTTCTTT

v_gene: TRBV9
abundance: -
j_gene: TRBJ2-3
d_gene: -
CDR3aa: CASSVAGGGTDTQYF
CDR3nt: TGTGCCAGCAGCGTAGCTGGGGGCGGCACAGATACGCAGTATTTT

v_gene: TRBV7-6
abundance: -
j_gene: TRBJ1-2
d_gene: TRBD1
CDR3aa: CASSLVGQGAANYGYTF
CDR3nt: TGTGCCAGCAGCTTAGTGGGACAGGGGGCCGCTAACTATGGCTACACCTTC

v_gene: TRBV5-1
abundance: once
j_gene: TRBJ2-5
d_gene: -
CDR3aa: CASSYNRGGEVTQYF
CDR3nt: TGCGCCAGCAGCTACAACAGGGGGGGAGAAGTGACCCAGTACTTC

v_gene: TRBV5-1
abundance: -
j_gene: TRBJ1-4
d_gene: -
CDR3aa: CASSLDGGATNEKLFF
CDR3nt: TGCGCCAGCAGCTTGGATGGGGGCGCAACTAATGAAAAACTGTTTTTT

v_gene: TRBV4-2
abundance: -
j_gene: TRBJ1-2
d_gene: -
CDR3aa: CASSQVGRGENYGYTF
CDR3nt: TGTGCCAGCAGCCAAGTTGGGAGGGGCGAGAACTATGGCTACACCTTC

v_gene: TRBV7-9
abundance: -
j_gene: TRBJ2-5
d_gene: TRBD2
CDR3aa: CSSSLAGAQETQYF
CDR3nt: TGTTCCAGCAGCTTAGCGGGGGCCCAAGAGACCCAGTACTTC

v_gene: TRBV9
abundance: -
j_gene: TRBJ2-2
d_gene: -
CDR3aa: CASSSQGNTGELFF
CDR3nt: TGTGCCAGCAGCTCCCAGGGGAACACCGGGGAGCTGTTTTTT

v_gene: TRBV6-6
abundance: -
j_gene: TRBJ2-7
d_gene: -
CDR3aa: CASSYPPGSSYEQYF
CDR3nt: TGTGCCAGCAGTTACCCCCCGGGTAGCTCCTACGAGCAGTACTTC

v_gene: TRBV12-5
abundance: -
j_gene: TRBJ1-1
d_gene: -
CDR3aa: CASGLVVGGNTEAFF
CDR3nt: TGTGCTAGTGGTTTGGTAGTTGGAGGGAACACTGAAGCTTTCTTT

v_gene: TRBV20-1
abundance: -
j_gene: TRBJ1-1
d_gene: -
CDR3aa: CSASSEGRAFF
CDR3nt: TGCAGTGCTAGCAGTGAGGGGAGGGCTTTCTTT

v_gene: TRBV7-9
abundance: -
j_gene: TRBJ2-5
d_gene: -
CDR3aa: CASSRGRGTQYF
CDR3nt: TGTGCCAGCTCTAGGGGAAGGGGGACCCAGTACTTC

v_gene: TRBV7-2
abundance: -
j_gene: TRBJ2-7
d_gene: -
CDR3aa: CASSLQAYEQYF
CDR3nt: TGTGCCAGCAGCTTGCAGGCCTACGAGCAGTACTTC

v_gene: TRBV9
abundance: -
j_gene: TRBJ2-2
d_gene: -
CDR3aa: CASSFTRAGELFF
CDR3nt: TGTGCCAGCAGCTTCACCCGCGCGGGGGAGCTGTTTTTT

v_gene: TRBV6-1
abundance: -
j_gene: TRBJ2-7
d_gene: -
CDR3aa: CASSGPGDAYEQYF
CDR3nt: TGTGCCAGCAGTGGACCGGGGGACGCTTACGAGCAGTACTTC

v_gene: TRBV7-2
abundance: -
j_gene: TRBJ1-6
d_gene: TRBD1
CDR3aa: CASSTDRGQNSPLHF
CDR3nt: TGTGCCAGCAGCACCGACAGGGGGCAGAATTCACCCCTCCACTTT

v_gene: TRBV7-3
abundance: -
j_gene: TRBJ2-7
d_gene: TRBD1
CDR3aa: CASSLNRGYEQYF
CDR3nt: TGTGCCAGCAGCTTAAACAGGGGCTACGAGCAGTACTTC

v_gene: TRBV14
abundance: -
j_gene: TRBJ2-7
d_gene: TRBD2
CDR3aa: CASSVNVAGGQYEQYF
CDR3nt: TGTGCCAGCAGCGTGAATGTAGCGGGGGGGCAATACGAGCAGTACTTC

v_gene: TRBV28
abundance: -
j_gene: TRBJ2-1
d_gene: TRBD1
CDR3aa: CASSSITTGPTYNEQFF
CDR3nt: TGTGCCAGCAGTTCGATAACGACAGGGCCAACCTACAATGAGCAGTTCTTC

v_gene: TRBV5-1
abundance: -
j_gene: TRBJ1-2
d_gene: -
CDR3aa: CASSLLQGGMVYGYTF
CDR3nt: TGCGCCAGCAGCTTGCTCCAAGGGGGAATGGTTTATGGCTACACCTTC

v_gene: TRBV11-3
abundance: -
j_gene: TRBJ2-3
d_gene: -
CDR3aa: CASSHDTQGTQYF
CDR3nt: TGTGCCAGCAGCCATGACACACAGGGCACGCAGTATTTT

v_gene: TRBV1
abundance: -
j_gene: TRBJ1-5
d_gene: -
CDR3aa: CTSPTPYPQEENQPQHF
CDR3nt: TGCACCAGCCCCACCCCGTACCCACAGGAAGAAAATCAGCCCCAGCATTTT